The clone carrying this T cell receptor beta chain was observed many times. Its specificity is not known. These data belong to a study of early T cells in non-severe SARS-CoV-2 infection. Study-wide background: The input, bulk RNA from unsorted whole blood, was sequenced, and chains were unpaired.

Study-wide points: A preference for anti-spike CD8 responses marked VDJdb matching, which missed private and CD4 specificities.

This CDR3 is built from 23 residues. Each single cDNA molecule received a unique molecular identifier. TCRdb itself ran the 5' RACE reads through MiXCR, one entry per CDR3 protein. The sample consists of roughly 25,000 distinct CDR3 sequences, 4.2% of them appearing once. The chain recombines TRBV21-1 with TRBJ2-1; the D call of TRBD2 is as the table states it, not checked on the DNA. TRBV21-1 corresponds to a pseudogene. Specimen: whole blood. The source is an adult who was a healthcare worker with PCR-confirmed SARS-CoV-2 infection or an uninfected control (not recorded which). CDR3: CASSKPGRVRKIKREEWVNEQFF. The CDR3 bases are TGTGCCAGCAGCAAACCGGGACGGGTCCGGAAAATTAAGCGGGAGGAATGGGTGAATGAGCAGTTCTTC.